The rows below give T cell receptor beta chains drawn from one sample of a study of blood T cells in healthy people across ages. TCRdb independently ran MiXCR on the 5' RACE reads; one entry per CDR3 protein. The sample yields approximately 780,000 distinct CDR3 sequences, about 26% seen once. The sample also formed part of further work on T cells of mothers and their children.

The sample comprised blood. Every receptor here comes from a boy aged 5-17 years in good health. CDR3s include the opening cysteine and the closing phenylalanine or tryptophan. Fields, in order: clone size, V gene, D gene, J gene, CDR3 protein, CDR3 DNA. D genes are given only for firm matches. Only some rows state a clone size, as once, few, many or a class for expanded clones.

>few|TRBV25-1|TRBD1|TRBJ1-6
CASSGETGALSYNSPLHF
TGTGCCAGCAGTGGAGAGACAGGGGCTCTCTCCTATAATTCACCCCTCCACTTT
>few|TRBV7-3|TRBD1|TRBJ2-1
CASSRPNRGYEKKTYNEQFF
TGTGCCAGCAGCCGCCCGAACAGGGGGTATGAAAAGAAAACCTACAATGAGCAGTTCTTC
>-|TRBV4-1|-|TRBJ1-3
CASSHAGTRTSGNTIYF
TGCGCCAGCAGCCACGCAGGGACACGGACCTCTGGAAACACCATATATTTT
>few|TRBV5-1|-|TRBJ2-7
CASSLGQSPSYEQYF
TGCGCCAGCAGCTTAGGACAGTCCCCGTCCTACGAGCAGTACTTC
>few|TRBV20-1|TRBD2|TRBJ2-1
CSASAGTSGGSSYNEQFF
TGCAGTGCTAGTGCCGGGACTAGCGGGGGTAGCTCCTACAATGAGCAGTTCTTC
>few|TRBV12-3/TRBV12-4|TRBD2|TRBJ2-1
CASSLMGPPGTSGGGTYNEQFF
TGTGCCAGCAGTTTAATGGGTCCCCCCGGGACTAGCGGGGGAGGGACCTACAATGAGCAGTTCTTC
>-|TRBV5-1|-|TRBJ2-1
CASTVEAASSYNEQFF
TGCGCCAGCACCGTTGAGGCGGCCAGCTCCTACAATGAGCAGTTCTTC
>few|TRBV20-1|-|TRBJ1-2
CSAREEPTSGYGYTF
TGCAGTGCTAGAGAGGAGCCGACCTCAGGGTATGGCTACACCTTC
>-|TRBV12-3/TRBV12-4|-|TRBJ2-7
CASSFGQDYSF
TGTGCCAGCAGTTTTGGGCAGGACTACTCCTTC
>few|TRBV29-1|-|TRBJ2-4
CSVATGSGIQYF
TGCAGCGTCGCAACAGGGAGCGGCATTCAGTACTTC
>few|TRBV4-2|TRBD2|TRBJ2-1
CASSQGGGAYNEQFF
TGTGCCAGCAGCCAAGGCGGGGGGGCCTACAATGAGCAGTTCTTC
>-|TRBV12-3/TRBV12-4|-|TRBJ2-3
CASSLPGQGRTDTQYF
TGTGCCAGCAGTTTACCCGGCCAGGGGAGAACAGATACGCAATATTTT
>few|TRBV20-1|TRBD2|TRBJ2-7
CSARDRAGVPNEQYF
TGCAGTGCTAGAGATCGAGCGGGAGTGCCTAACGAGCAGTACTTC
>-|TRBV18|-|TRBJ2-5
CASSPLAGREETQYF
TGTGCCAGCTCACCTTTGGCAGGACGAGAAGAGACCCAGTACTTC
>few|TRBV10-3|TRBD1|TRBJ2-5
CASETGVGETQYF
TGTGCCAGCGAGACAGGGGTAGGAGAGACCCAGTACTTC
>-|TRBV5-1|TRBD2|TRBJ2-7
CASSGSSGSSYEQYF
TGCGCCAGCAGCGGATCTAGCGGGAGCTCCTACGAGCAGTACTTC
>few|TRBV15|-|TRBJ2-5
CATSRVGTWTIQETQYF
TGTGCCACCAGCAGGGTAGGGACTTGGACCATTCAAGAGACCCAGTACTTC
>few|TRBV6-5|-|TRBJ2-7
CASSQAQVQYF
TGTGCCAGCAGCCAAGCCCAGGTGCAGTACTTC
>-|TRBV24-1|-|TRBJ2-3
CATSDAGLSADTQYF
TGTGCCACCAGTGATGCGGGGCTGAGTGCAGATACGCAGTATTTT
>few|TRBV4-2|-|TRBJ1-2
CASSQEYGAGDGYTF
TGTGCCAGCAGCCAAGAGTACGGCGCCGGGGATGGCTACACCTTC
>-|TRBV5-1|-|TRBJ2-7
CASSYLMTYRVGEQYF
TGCGCCAGCAGCTACCTGATGACGTACCGGGTGGGGGAGCAGTACTTC
>few|TRBV7-9|-|TRBJ2-4
CASSPRGVLAKNIQYF
TGTGCCAGCAGCCCCAGGGGGGTCTTAGCCAAAAACATTCAGTACTTC
>few|TRBV6-5|-|TRBJ2-1
CASSYRGVLSSYNEQFF
TGTGCCAGCAGTTATAGGGGGGTATTAAGCTCCTACAATGAGCAGTTCTTC
>few|TRBV29-1|-|TRBJ2-5
CSVEEGAQETQYF
TGCAGCGTCGAGGAGGGGGCCCAAGAGACCCAGTACTTC
>few|TRBV12-3/TRBV12-4|TRBD2|TRBJ2-4
CASSLRGTSGGAVNF
TGTGCCAGCAGTTTACGTGGGACTAGCGGGGGGGCTGTTAACTTC
>few|TRBV6-5|-|TRBJ1-3
CASRRDSSGNTIYF
TGTGCCAGCCGGCGGGATAGCTCTGGAAACACCATATATTTT
>-|TRBV12-3/TRBV12-4|-|TRBJ2-1
CASNVRAGPSYNGQFF
TGTGCCAGCAACGTCCGGGCGGGACCTTCCTACAATGGGCAGTTCTTC
>few|TRBV6-4|-|TRBJ2-3
CASSRTGGDGTDTQYF
TGTGCCAGCAGCCGTACGGGCGGGGACGGGACAGATACGCAGTATTTT
>few|TRBV18|-|TRBJ2-5
CASSPSAGQQETQYF
TGTGCCAGCTCACCCAGCGCAGGGCAACAAGAGACCCAGTACTTC
>-|TRBV9|-|TRBJ1-2
CASSVGGDFDGYTF
TGTGCCAGCAGCGTAGGTGGGGACTTCGATGGCTACACCTTC
>few|TRBV6-6|-|TRBJ1-2
CASSYSSRAYRGYTF
TGTGCCAGCAGTTACTCGAGCAGGGCCTATCGGGGCTACACCTTC
>-|TRBV20-1|-|TRBJ1-5
CSARNRRSNQPQHF
TGCAGTGCTAGAAACAGGAGGAGCAATCAGCCCCAGCATTTT
>-|TRBV27|-|TRBJ1-1
CASSFTYRDEAFF
TGTGCCAGCAGTTTCACCTACAGGGATGAGGCTTTCTTT
>-|TRBV6-6|-|TRBJ1-5
CATLSPTTADNQPQHF
TGTGCCACCCTCAGCCCAACGACAGCTGACAATCAGCCCCAGCATTTT
>few|TRBV10-3|TRBD2|TRBJ2-5
CAISPGTSQETQYF
TGTGCCATCAGTCCCGGGACTAGCCAAGAGACCCAGTACTTC
>few|TRBV2|-|TRBJ1-2
CASSDKTGIYGYTF
TGTGCCAGCAGTGACAAGACAGGAATCTATGGCTACACCTTC
>-|TRBV5-1|-|TRBJ2-1
CASSPQGMNEQFF
TGCGCCAGCAGCCCCCAGGGAATGAATGAGCAGTTCTTC
>-|TRBV20-1|-|TRBJ2-7
CSALRGYEQYF
TGCAGCGCACTACGGGGCTACGAGCAGTACTTC
>-|TRBV7-9|TRBD1|TRBJ1-4
CASSSPQGAPEKLFF
TGTGCCAGCAGCTCCCCGCAGGGGGCTCCTGAAAAACTGTTTTTT
>-|TRBV7-9|-|TRBJ2-7
CTSSLAGRIYEQYF
TGTACCAGCAGCTTAGCTGGGAGGATCTACGAGCAGTACTTC